These T cell receptor beta chains were read from a single sample in a study of beta chain features in type 1 diabetes. Some clones are missing from TCRdb's copy, which holds only in-frame ones; the method was immunoSEQ multiplex PCR. The data contain hundreds of thousands of clones, around 13% of them singletons. Sequenced sample: naive CD4+ T cells from blood. The receptors were gathered from a man aged 18-30 years in good health. The CDR3 runs from the conserved cysteine through the conserved F or W. The order of the fields is CDR3 DNA, CDR3 protein, V gene, CDR3 length, clone size, D gene, J gene. The D gene is left open where the match is weak. Not every row has a clone size; where given, it reads once, few, many or a size class.

TGTGCCAGCAGCTTCAGGGCCGTAGAGACCCAGTACTTC CASSFRAVETQYF TRBV11-1 13 - - TRBJ2-5
TGTGCCAGCAGCCACAGGGGCTCTAGCACAGATACGCAGTATTTT CASSHRGSSTDTQYF TRBV9 15 few TRBD1 TRBJ2-3
TGCGCCAGCAGCAAACAAGGGGTCAATGAGCAGTTCTTC CASSKQGVNEQFF TRBV5-1 13 - - TRBJ2-1
TGCGCCAGCAGCTTGGACGGGGACAGGGACTTCTACGAGCAGTACTTC CASSLDGDRDFYEQYF TRBV5-1 16 - TRBD1 TRBJ2-7
TGTGCCAGCAGCGTAGAGCGGGGTGGTTTGCCCGGGGAGCTGTTTTTT CASSVERGGLPGELFF TRBV9 16 - TRBD2 TRBJ2-2
TGTGCCAGCAGCTTAGGTGGGGGGGTCACAGATACGCAGTATTTT CASSLGGGVTDTQYF TRBV7-2 15 - TRBD2 TRBJ2-3
TGTGCCAGCAGTTTCGGGACAGGGGTAAGGGAGACCCAGTACTTC CASSFGTGVRETQYF TRBV28 15 - TRBD1 TRBJ2-5
TGTGCCAGCCCCGCCCCGGGACAGGGGGCGTTTTTCCACGAGCAGTACTTC CASPAPGQGAFFHEQYF TRBV28 17 - TRBD1 TRBJ2-7
TGTGCCTGGTTCGGGGTTGAGACCCAGTACTTC CAWFGVETQYF TRBV30 11 - - TRBJ2-5
TGTGCCAGCAGAATAGAGGGACAGGGGGCTGGGGAGCAGTACTTC CASRIEGQGAGEQYF TRBV27 15 - TRBD1 TRBJ2-7
TGTGCCAGCAGCGTTCTAAACCGGGAAAAACTGTTTTTT CASSVLNREKLFF TRBV9 13 - - TRBJ1-4
TGTGCCAGCAGTCCACCCCAGGGGGCTAACACTGAAGCTTTCTTT CASSPPQGANTEAFF TRBV28 15 - TRBD1 TRBJ1-1
TGTGCCAGCAGGGTTGCAGGGCACGAGCAGTACTTC CASRVAGHEQYF TRBV28 12 many - TRBJ2-7
TGCGCCAGCAGCCCAGGACAGGGGCTCACTGAAGCTTTCTTT CASSPGQGLTEAFF TRBV5-1 14 - TRBD1 TRBJ1-1
TGTGCCAGTTACCGGCGGGGGGGGTCCGACGAGCAGTACTTC CASYRRGGSDEQYF TRBV19 14 - TRBD2 TRBJ2-7
TGTGCCAGCAGGAGGGGGAGCTCTGGAAACACCATATATTTT CASRRGSSGNTIYF TRBV28 14 - - TRBJ1-3
TGTGCCATCAGTGAGGACAGGGGAACCTACGAGCAGTACTTC CAISEDRGTYEQYF TRBV10-3 14 few TRBD1 TRBJ2-7